The present T cell receptor (beta chain) was sequenced within a study of cytomegalovirus exposure and HLA in healthy donors. Study conclusions and caveats: Earlier findings revealed that most TCR beta V segments proved productive either about 87% or about 30% of the time. Cytomegalovirus-associated status was assigned to roughly 160 TCR beta chains. Through in vitro validation, three CMV-associated chains were shown to be specific for CMV antigens.

About this clone: Antigen unknown.

The PCR was carried out with 60 Vbeta primers and 13 Jbeta primers. Only in-frame clones appear in the TCRdb table, and some are missing; sequencing was by immunoSEQ multiplex PCR. The sample contains 200,000 or so clones, 75% to 80% of which appear only once. V was clipped by 3 bases and J by 3 bases, with 9 bases between them. This CDR3 has 13 residues. CDR1 and CDR2 from the germline V gene are MGHRA and YSYEKL. What was sequenced was PBMCs. This sequence originates from a woman aged 25 to 39 in good health and CMV-seropositive. The chain employs TRBV4-1 and TRBJ2-7, with D possibly being TRBD2 (6 bases). The CDR3 sequence: CASSQGLGYEQYF. The CDR3 DNA sequence: TGCGCCAGCAGCCAGGGACTGGGCTACGAGCAGTACTTC.